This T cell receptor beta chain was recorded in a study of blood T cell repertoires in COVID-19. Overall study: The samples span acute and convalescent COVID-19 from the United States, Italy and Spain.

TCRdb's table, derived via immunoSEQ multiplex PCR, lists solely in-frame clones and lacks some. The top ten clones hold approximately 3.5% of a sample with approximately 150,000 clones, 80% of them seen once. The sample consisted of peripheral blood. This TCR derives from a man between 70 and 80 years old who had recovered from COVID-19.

The CDR3 DNA is TGTGCCAGCAGTTCTCTCGGTGACGAGCAGTACTTC. This translates into CASSSLGDEQYF. This chain links TRBV27 with TRBJ2-7; D ambiguous. Germline values: CDR1 MNHEY, CDR2 SMNVEV (reference sequence). The CDR3 spans 12 residues. V was cut by 4 bases and J by 5 bases, with 9 bases left in between.